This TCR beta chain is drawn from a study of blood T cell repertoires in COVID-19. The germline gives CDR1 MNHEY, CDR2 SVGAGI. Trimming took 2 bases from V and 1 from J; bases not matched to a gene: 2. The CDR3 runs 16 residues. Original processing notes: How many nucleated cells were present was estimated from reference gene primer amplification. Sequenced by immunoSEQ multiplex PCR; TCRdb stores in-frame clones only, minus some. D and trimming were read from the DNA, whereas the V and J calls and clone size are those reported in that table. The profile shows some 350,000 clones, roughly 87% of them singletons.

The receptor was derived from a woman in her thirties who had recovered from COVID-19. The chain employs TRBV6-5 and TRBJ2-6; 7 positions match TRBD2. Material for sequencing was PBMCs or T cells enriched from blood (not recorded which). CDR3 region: CASSYAGESGANVLTF. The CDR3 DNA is TGTGCCAGCAGTTACGCGGGGGAGTCTGGGGCCAACGTCCTGACTTTC.